The T cell receptor beta chain under discussion was sequenced for a study of CD8 T cells in ankylosing spondylitis. It was by quantitative 5'-RACE with molecular barcodes that TCR beta libraries were made. TCRdb used MiXCR to reprocess the 5' RACE reads, holding one entry per CDR3 protein. Among around 120,000 distinct CDR3 sequences listed, under 30% were seen once. As concerns this clonotype: Its antigen is still unknown.

Study-wide results and caveats: Characteristic, it appeared, of ankylosing spondylitis blood was a TCR beta motif of 7 or 8 highly homologous variants. Clones linked to disease were reported to show significant enrichment in matched ankylosing spondylitis synovial fluid. Some motif variants had been reported before (in reactive arthritis synovial fluid and blood).

Trimming cost V 2 bases and J 9 bases; bases outside gene matches: 2. This CDR3 is built from 14 residues. Per germline, CDR1 MDHEN and CDR2 SYDVKM. The clonotype was recovered from a male donor with ankylosing spondylitis. This chain uses TRBV28 with TRBJ1-6; 9 bases are a match to TRBD1. The specimen sequenced was synovial fluid, either unsorted or a sorted T cell fraction (not recorded which). The CDR3 here is CASSLGQGSSPLHF. In DNA form, the CDR3 reads TGTGCCAGCAGTTTAGGACAGGGGTCTTCACCCCTCCACTTT.